This T cell receptor (beta chain) was captured in a study of Ad26.COV2.S vaccination and SARS-CoV-2 variants. Study summary: Doses of Ad26.COV2.S were injected into muscle once or twice, 56 days apart.

Documented treatment: about 20 received Ad26.COV2.S at low or high dose, single or two shots; several received placebo; per-sample allocation not given. The investigators took samples on day 63 after the first vaccine or placebo injection. Study findings and constraints: Total T cell responses, in the TCR breadth and depth analyses, may have been underestimated. It was found that vaccine and placebo recipients had similar non-spike TCR breadth.

This CDR3 spans 10 amino acids. The germline V gene has CDR1 WNHNN and CDR2 SYGVQD (reference sequence). The V end was cut by 8 bases, the J end by 12 bases, with 14 bases between. Notes on this clone: Its matching antigen is unknown.

The table came from immunoSEQ multiplex PCR; TCRdb's copy has only in-frame clones and leaves some out. The profile shows about 390,000 clones, around 92% of them singletons. The sequence was collected from a person aged 18-65 years who received the Ad26.COV2.S COVID-19 vaccine or a placebo. This chain uses TRBV10-1 with TRBJ2-7, with D perhaps matching TRBD2 (5 bases). The input for sequencing was peripheral blood, taken in a trial of Ad26.COV2.S vaccine versus placebo. For the CDR3, the DNA is TGCGCCAGCGTCAATGGCGGGCCGTACTTC. This translates into CASVNGGPYF.